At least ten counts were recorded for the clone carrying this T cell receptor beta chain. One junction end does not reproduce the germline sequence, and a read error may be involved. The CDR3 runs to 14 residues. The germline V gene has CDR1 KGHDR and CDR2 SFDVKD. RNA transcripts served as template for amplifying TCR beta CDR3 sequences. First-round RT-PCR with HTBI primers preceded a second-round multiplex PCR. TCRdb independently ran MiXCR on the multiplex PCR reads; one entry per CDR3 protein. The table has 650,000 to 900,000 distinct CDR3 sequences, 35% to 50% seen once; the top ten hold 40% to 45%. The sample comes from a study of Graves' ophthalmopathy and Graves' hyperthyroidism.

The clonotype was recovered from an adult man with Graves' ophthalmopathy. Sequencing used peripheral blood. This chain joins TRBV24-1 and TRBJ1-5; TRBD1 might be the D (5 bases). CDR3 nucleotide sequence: TGTGCCAGCAGTTCCCAGGGCTGGAATCAGCCCCAGCATTTT. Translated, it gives CASSSQGWNQPQHF.